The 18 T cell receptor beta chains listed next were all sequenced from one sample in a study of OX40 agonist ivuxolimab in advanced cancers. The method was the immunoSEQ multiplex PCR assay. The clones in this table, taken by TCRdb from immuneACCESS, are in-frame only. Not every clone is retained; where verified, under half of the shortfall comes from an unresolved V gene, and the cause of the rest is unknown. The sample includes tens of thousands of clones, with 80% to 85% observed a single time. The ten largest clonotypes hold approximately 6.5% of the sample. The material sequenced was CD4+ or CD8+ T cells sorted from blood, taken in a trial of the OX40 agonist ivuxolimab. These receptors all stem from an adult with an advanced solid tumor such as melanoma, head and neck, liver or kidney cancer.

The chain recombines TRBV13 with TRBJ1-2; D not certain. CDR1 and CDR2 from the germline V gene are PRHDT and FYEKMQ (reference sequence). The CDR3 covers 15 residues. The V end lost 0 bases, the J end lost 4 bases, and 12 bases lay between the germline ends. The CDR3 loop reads CASSLGLGQSYGYTF. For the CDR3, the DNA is TGTGCCAGCAGCTTAGGCTTGGGTCAGAGCTATGGCTACACCTTC. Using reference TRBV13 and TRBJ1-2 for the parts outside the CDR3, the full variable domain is AAGVIQSPRHLIKEKRETATLKCYPIPRHDTVYWYQQGPGQDPQFLISFYEKMQSDKGSIPDRFSAQQFSDYHSELNMSSLELGDSALYFCASSLGLGQSYGYTFGSGTRLTVV.

This CDR3 is CASSPMGKQRTEAFF. For the CDR3, the DNA is TGTGCCAGCAGCCCAATGGGGAAACAAAGGACTGAAGCTTTCTTT. The J gene is TRBJ1-1, the V gene TRBV7-9; the D is unclear. The ends were cut back, 5 bases at V and 5 bases at J, with 18 bases in the middle. CDR3 length: 15 amino acids. Per germline, CDR1 SEHNR and CDR2 FQNEAQ (reference sequence).

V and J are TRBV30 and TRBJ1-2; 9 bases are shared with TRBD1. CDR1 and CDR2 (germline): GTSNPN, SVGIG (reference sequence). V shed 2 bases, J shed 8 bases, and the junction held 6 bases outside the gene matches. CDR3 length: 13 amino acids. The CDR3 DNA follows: TGTGCCTGGAGTACAGGGGGCGGAGAGGGCTACACCTTC. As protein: CAWSTGGGEGYTF.

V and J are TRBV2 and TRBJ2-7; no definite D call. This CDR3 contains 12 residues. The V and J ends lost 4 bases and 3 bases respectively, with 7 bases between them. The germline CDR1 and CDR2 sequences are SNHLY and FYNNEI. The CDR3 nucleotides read TGTGCCAGCAGTGTCTTTAACTACGAGCAGTACGTC. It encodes CASSVFNYEQYV.

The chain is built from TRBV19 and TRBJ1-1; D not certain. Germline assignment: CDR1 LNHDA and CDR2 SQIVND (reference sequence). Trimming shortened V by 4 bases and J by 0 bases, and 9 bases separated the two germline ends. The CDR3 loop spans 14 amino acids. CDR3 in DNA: TGTGCCAGTAGTACAGGCATGATGAACACTGAAGCTTTCTTT. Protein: CASSTGMMNTEAFF.

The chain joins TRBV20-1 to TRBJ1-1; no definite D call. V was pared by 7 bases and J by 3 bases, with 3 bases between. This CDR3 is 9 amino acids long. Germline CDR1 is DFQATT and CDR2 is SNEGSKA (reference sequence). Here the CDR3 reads CSVHTEAFF. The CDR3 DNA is TGCAGTGTCCACACTGAAGCTTTCTTT.

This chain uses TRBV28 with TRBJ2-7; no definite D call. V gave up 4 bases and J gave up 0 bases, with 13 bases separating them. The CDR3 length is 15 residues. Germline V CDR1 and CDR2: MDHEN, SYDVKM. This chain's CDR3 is CASSSSYGSSYEQYV. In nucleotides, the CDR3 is TGTGCCAGCAGTTCCTCCTATGGCAGCTCCTACGAGCAGTACGTC.

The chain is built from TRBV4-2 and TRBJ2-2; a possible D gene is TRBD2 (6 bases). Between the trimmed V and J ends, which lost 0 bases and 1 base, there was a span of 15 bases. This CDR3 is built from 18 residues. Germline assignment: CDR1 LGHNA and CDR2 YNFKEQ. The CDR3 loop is CASSQEYGSAGNTGELFF. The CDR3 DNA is TGTGCCAGCAGCCAAGAGTACGGGAGTGCCGGGAACACCGGGGAGCTGTTTTTT.

CDR3 DNA: TGTGCCAGCAGCTATACCTTTGGGGGGAACACTGAAGCTTTCTTT. Its translation: CASSYTFGGNTEAFF. V is TRBV5-5 and J is TRBJ1-1; D perhaps matches TRBD1 (5 bases). There are 15 residues in the CDR3. Trimming removed 3 bases from V and 1 base from J, with 13 bases in between. Per the germline V gene, CDR1 is SGHKS and CDR2 is YYEKEE (reference sequence).

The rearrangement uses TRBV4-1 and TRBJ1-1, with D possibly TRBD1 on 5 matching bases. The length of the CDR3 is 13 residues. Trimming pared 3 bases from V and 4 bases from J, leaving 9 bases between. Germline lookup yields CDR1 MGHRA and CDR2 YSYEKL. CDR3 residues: CASSHQGSTEAFF. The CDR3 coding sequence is TGCGCCAGCAGCCACCAGGGAAGCACTGAAGCTTTCTTT.

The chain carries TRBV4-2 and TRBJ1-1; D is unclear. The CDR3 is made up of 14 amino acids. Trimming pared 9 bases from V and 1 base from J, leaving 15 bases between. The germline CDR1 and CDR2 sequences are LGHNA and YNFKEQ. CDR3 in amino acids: CASSYESRNTEAFF. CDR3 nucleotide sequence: TGTGCCAGTAGTTACGAGTCCAGGAACACTGAAGCTTTCTTT.

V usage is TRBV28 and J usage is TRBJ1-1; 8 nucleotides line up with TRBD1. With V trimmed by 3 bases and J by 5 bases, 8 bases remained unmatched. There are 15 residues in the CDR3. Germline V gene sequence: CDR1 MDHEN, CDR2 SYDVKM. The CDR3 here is CASSLFGTGGTEAFF. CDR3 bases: TGTGCCAGCAGTTTGTTTGGGACAGGAGGAACTGAAGCTTTCTTT.

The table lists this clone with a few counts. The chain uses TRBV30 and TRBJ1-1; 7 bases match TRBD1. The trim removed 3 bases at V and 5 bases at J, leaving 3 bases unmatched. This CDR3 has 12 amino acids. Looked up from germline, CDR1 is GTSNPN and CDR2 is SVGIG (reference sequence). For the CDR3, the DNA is TGTGCCTGGAGGGGACAGCGGACTGAAGCTTTCTTT. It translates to CAWRGQRTEAFF. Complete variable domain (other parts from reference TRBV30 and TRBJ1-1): SQTIHQWPATLVQPVGSPLSLECTVEGTSNPNLYWYRQAAGRGLQLLFYSVGIGQISSEVPQNLSASRPQDRQFILSSKKLLLSDSGFYLCAWRGQRTEAFFGQGTRLTVV.

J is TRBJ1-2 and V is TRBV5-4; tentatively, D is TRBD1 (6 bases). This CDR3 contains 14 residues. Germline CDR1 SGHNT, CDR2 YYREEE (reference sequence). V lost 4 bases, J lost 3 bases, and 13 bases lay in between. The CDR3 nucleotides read TGTGCCAGCAGCGACCGACAGGTTGACTATGGCTACACCTTC. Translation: CASSDRQVDYGYTF.

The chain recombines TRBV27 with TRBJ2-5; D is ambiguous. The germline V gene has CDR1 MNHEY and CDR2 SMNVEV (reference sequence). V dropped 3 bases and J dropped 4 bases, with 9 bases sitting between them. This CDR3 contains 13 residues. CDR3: CASSFGRAETQYF. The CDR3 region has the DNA TGTGCCAGCAGTTTTGGTAGGGCAGAGACCCAGTACTTC.

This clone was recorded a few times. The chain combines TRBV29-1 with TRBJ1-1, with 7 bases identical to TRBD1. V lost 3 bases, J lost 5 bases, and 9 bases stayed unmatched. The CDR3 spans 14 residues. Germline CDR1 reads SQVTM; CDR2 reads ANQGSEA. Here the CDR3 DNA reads TGCAGCGTTGAGCTTCGGACAGGATCGACTGAAGCTTTCTTT. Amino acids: CSVELRTGSTEAFF.

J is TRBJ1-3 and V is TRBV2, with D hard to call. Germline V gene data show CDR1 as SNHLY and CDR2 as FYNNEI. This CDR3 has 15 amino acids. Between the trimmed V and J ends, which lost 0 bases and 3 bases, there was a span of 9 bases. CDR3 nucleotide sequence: TGTGCCAGCAGTGAAGCGCTTGAGGGTGGAAACACCATATATTTT. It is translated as CASSEALEGGNTIYF.

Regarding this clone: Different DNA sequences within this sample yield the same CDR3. CDR3 sequence: CASSFGQENEKLFF. DNA of the CDR3: TGTGCCAGCAGTTTTGGACAGGAGAATGAAAAACTGTTTTTT. The V gene is TRBV27, the J gene TRBJ1-4, with 7 positions matching TRBD1. Germline V gene sequence: CDR1 MNHEY, CDR2 SMNVEV (reference sequence). This CDR3 is built from 14 residues. Trimming at V came to 3 bases and at J to 5 bases, leaving 3 bases not matched to a gene.